This entry features one T cell receptor beta chain sequence. As yet, its antigen is unknown. These data are taken from a study of monozygotic twins with inflammatory bowel disease. Study-wide findings and caveats: The study supported no single strong signal or clonotype linked to IBD.

TCRdb reprocessed the 5' RACE reads; each CDR3 protein has one entry and no DNA is given. The listing records over 100,000 distinct CDR3 sequences. This CDR3 is 15 amino acids long. The germline V gene has CDR1 SGHRS and CDR2 YFSETQ. Each donor had 2 to 3 ml of blood drawn. The chain recombines TRBV5-1 with TRBJ1-1; TCRdb indicates TRBD1, and absent DNA this call remains unverified. The sequence was obtained from a human donor with ulcerative colitis or Crohn's disease, or a healthy co-twin of an affected twin (not recorded which). Specimen: blood. The CDR3 reads CASSWGGPSQTEAFF.